The T cell receptor (beta chain) described here comes from a study of T cell repertoires in cytomegalovirus infection. Study-wide background: An indication of both CMV infection and matching HLA type came from public TCR beta signatures.

This clonotype was seen repeatedly, ten times or more. TCRdb reanalysed the reads using MiXCR and keeps one entry per CDR3 protein. The table records some 220,000 distinct CDR3 sequences, 12% of them present only once. Trimming shortened V by 4 bases and J by 3 bases, and 15 bases separated the two germline ends. This CDR3 has 15 amino acids. Germline loops: CDR1 SGHTA, CDR2 FQGNSA. This TCR was recovered from a human donor in good health (CMV status not recorded). Some clones in this sample may be carry-over from other donors' samples. The genes are TRBV7-2 and TRBJ1-1; a weak D match, TRBD1 (5 bases). Specimen: PBMCs. CDR3 nucleotides: TGTGCCAGCAGCTCCCGGGACCTAGGATACACTGAAGCTTTCTTT. It is translated as CASSSRDLGYTEAFF.